This TCR beta chain was found in a study of CD8 T cells in Susac syndrome. An input of roughly 0.45 to 1 ug of RNA was subjected to reverse transcription using random hexamers. The CDR3 of TCR beta was amplified by immunoSEQ multiplex PCR across 54 Vbeta and 13 Jbeta. TCRdb passed the immunoSEQ multiplex PCR reads through MiXCR, listing each CDR3 protein once. The repertoire holds 160,000 or so distinct CDR3 sequences, with approximately 94% as singletons. Sequencing of TCR beta drew on CD8+ and CD4+ T cells from blood. Multiple sclerosis controls were treatment-naive patients with stable or active relapsing-remitting disease. The CDR3 is 19 residues long. Unmatched junction bases numbered 16, after V lost 3 bases and J lost 2 bases. CDR1 and CDR2 from the germline V gene are DFQATT and SNEGSKA (reference sequence).

V usage is TRBV20-1 and J usage is TRBJ2-7, with TRBD2 identical over 13 bases. Sequencing used CD4+ T cells from PBMCs. The receptor was isolated from a human donor with multiple sclerosis. CDR3 in DNA: TGCAGTGCTAGTGGACAGGGCGGGACTAGCGGGATGAGCCCCTACGAGCAGTACTTC. Protein: CSASGQGGTSGMSPYEQYF.